This T cell receptor beta chain was observed in a study of regulatory T cells in long-lasting Graves disease. Study-wide findings and caveats: Newly diagnosed patients shared about a thousand public clonotypes; persistent patients shared around 2,500. Among samples with persistent disease, TRBV28, TRBJ1-2 and TRBJ2-5 were favored. Examination was confined to peripheral blood, excluding thyroid tissue.

Time point: persistent/refractory GD, antithyroid drugs over 5 years with positive TRAb. The TCR library was prepared using RNA isolated from PBMCs. Collection of peripheral blood (about 10 milliliters) was done using EDTA tubes. iRepertoire HTBI primers and Arm-PCR of CDR3 regions built TCR beta libraries. MiXCR was run by TCRdb on the multiplex PCR reads, yielding one entry per CDR3 protein. The sample carries a few hundred thousand distinct CDR3 sequences, 20% to 30% recorded once. With 4 bases removed from V and 4 bases from J, the gap between germline ends came to 19 bases. Germline assignment: CDR1 PRHDT and CDR2 FYEKMQ (reference sequence). The CDR3 is 16 amino acids. Turning to this clonotype: Its antigen is not identified.

The receptor's source is a female donor with Graves disease. The material sequenced was peripheral blood mononuclear cells (PBMCs), taken when the disease was refractory, from a patient treated with antithyroid drugs. The gene calls are TRBV13 and TRBJ1-1, with a weak D call TRBD1 (6 bases). The CDR3 is CASSSTGNTLGTEAFF. In DNA form, the CDR3 reads TGTGCCAGCAGCTCTACAGGGAATACCTTGGGCACTGAAGCTTTCTTT.